Here is one TCR beta chain with its context. What it recognizes is unknown. CDR3 length equals 15 residues. V lost 4 bases to trimming and J lost 0 bases, with 10 bases between them. CDR1 and CDR2 from the germline V gene are PRHDT and FYEKMQ (reference sequence). The data derive from a study of Tregs in tolerant kidney transplant recipients. Thawed PBMCs were rested overnight at 37°C with approximately 200 IU/ml IL-2 before regulatory T cell sorting. Study conclusions and caveats: Tregs expanded with activated donor B cells seemed most donor-specific.

Method: immunoSEQ multiplex PCR; TCRdb's copy keeps in-frame clones and lacks some. The sample contains nearly 15,000 clones, roughly 77% of which appear only once. The source material was Tregs from blood, sampled before the transplant. The chain joins TRBV13 to TRBJ2-4; no definite D call. The clonotype comes from a human donor who received a combined kidney and bone marrow transplant. CDR3 amino acids: CASSSPRLAKNIQYF. DNA of the CDR3: TGTGCCAGCAGCTCGCCGAGGCTAGCCAAAAACATTCAGTACTTC.